This TCR beta chain was recovered during a study of beta chain features in type 1 diabetes. Overall study results and limits: Moderately but significantly shorter TCRB CDR3s were found in Type 1 diabetes patients in all four CD4+ subsets.

The CDR3 is made up of 13 amino acids. J lost 3 bases, V lost 4 bases, and 4 bases had no gene match. CDR1 and CDR2 (germline): SQVTM, ANQGSEA. A note on this clone: Antigen: not known.

Every bit of the isolated RNA underwent reverse transcription, so sequencing read expressed TCRB transcripts. It was found that naive, central memory and regulatory T cell samples averaged about 3.4 million reads. Libraries were prepared by immunoSEQ multiplex PCR; TCRdb keeps only in-frame clonotypes and omits some of them. The data hold tens of thousands of clones, with about 50% observed a single time. V and J are TRBV29-1 and TRBJ1-2; 8 positions agree with TRBD1. This TCR was sampled from a man younger than 40 with type 1 diabetes. The sample was central memory CD4+ T cells from blood. CDR3: CSVGAGGDYGYTF. Here the CDR3 DNA reads TGCAGCGTTGGGGCAGGGGGCGACTATGGCTACACCTTC.